The 10 T cell receptor beta chains below were found in one sample sequenced in a study of tissue T cells after allogeneic stem cell transplantation. The assay was immunoSEQ multiplex PCR, and TCRdb's table has in-frame clones only and misses some. The sample lists roughly 7,300 clones; 40% to 60% were seen once. The time point here: mouse harvest day 7 after allogeneic transplant. The graft held 10^6 splenic CD5+ T cells and 10^7 T-cell-depleted bone marrow cells. Sequencing used lymph node tissue. The receptors originated from a female BALB/c mouse given C57BL/6 T cells with graft-versus-host disease after an allogeneic hematopoietic cell transplant.

This clone came up a few times. Gene names and germline refer to mouse. The DNA ends 1 residue before the CDR3 does, and the rest of the CDR3 is filled in from the germline J gene. The V and J genes are TRBV12-2 and TRBJ2-7; 8 bases line up with TRBD1. Per the germline V gene, CDR1 is SGHLS and CDR2 is HYDKME. V was pared by 0 bases and J by 2 bases, with 5 bases of the junction left unmatched. The CDR3 consists of 15 residues. CDR3 DNA, as far as it was read: TGTGCCAGCTCTCTCGTGCAGGGGGCCCCCTATGAACAGTAC. Translated, it gives CASSLVQGAPYEQY. The CDR3 in full is CASSLVQGAPYEQYF.

Note on this clone: Mouse gene names apply. The read finishes 1 residue shy of the CDR3 end, and the germline J gene is used to complete it. V and J are TRBV23 and TRBJ2-5; the table's TRBD2 call for D was not verified on the DNA. Germline assignment: CDR1 KGHTA and CDR2 FQNQQP. The CDR3 is 17 residues long. The CDR3 is CSSTPGLGGYNQDTQYF. Incomplete CDR3 DNA: TGCTCCAGCACTCCGGGACTGGGGGGGTATAACCAAGACACCCAGTAC.

Note on this clone: Gene names and germline refer to mouse. The CDR3 extends 1 residue past the end of the read, so its final part is completed from the germline J gene. The chain has TRBV1 and TRBJ2-1; a possible D gene is TRBD2 (5 bases). The CDR3 is 13 residues long. V was trimmed by 1 base and J by 6 bases, leaving 7 bases between them. Germline values: CDR1 NSQYPW, CDR2 LRSPGD (reference sequence). The CDR3 DNA, read in part, is TGCACCTGCAGTGCAGGGACTTTTGCTGAGCAGTTC. Translated: CTCSAGTFAEQF. The complete CDR3 protein is CTCSAGTFAEQFF.

On this clone: Mouse names are used for the genes. The CDR3 bases that were read are TGTGCAAGCAGCTCGACTGGTAGTGCAGAAACGCTGTAT. Its protein is CASSSTGSAETLY. The full CDR3 protein reads CASSSTGSAETLYF. The rearrangement uses TRBV16 and TRBJ2-3; D might be TRBD2 (6 bases). The read falls 1 residue short of the CDR3 end, and the missing part is taken from the germline J gene. Per germline, CDR1 SGHSA and CDR2 FRNQAP. V lost 4 bases to trimming and J lost 0 bases, with 8 bases between them. CDR3 size: 14 residues.

This clone has more than one count but fewer than ten. Gene labels here are mouse ones. Other DNA sequences in the sample encode the same CDR3. The sequenced CDR3 bases are TGCACCTGCAGTGGCCGGGACAGGAACACAGAAGTCTTC. Protein sequence: CTCSGRDRNTEVF. The CDR3 as a whole reads CTCSGRDRNTEVFF. The chain has TRBV1 and TRBJ1-1; 7 bases agree with TRBD1. The read comes to an end 1 residue before the CDR3 does, leaving the germline J gene to fill in the end. The trim removed 4 bases at V and 1 base at J, leaving 3 bases unmatched. In germline, CDR1 is NSQYPW, CDR2 LRSPGD (reference sequence). The CDR3 loop spans 14 amino acids.

As regards this clone: Gene and germline names: mouse. The sequence runs out 1 residue before the end of the CDR3; the remainder is reconstructed from the germline J gene. The chain couples TRBV3 to TRBJ2-3, with 14 bases lining up with TRBD2. The germline V gene encodes CDR1 SNHLY and CDR2 FYNGKV (reference sequence). This CDR3 has 15 residues. The V gene end was trimmed by 4 bases and the J gene end by 4 bases; junction bases not matched to a gene: 1. CDR3 amino acids: CASSSGLGGPETLYF. CDR3 bases read: TGTGCCAGCAGCTCGGGACTGGGGGGGCCAGAAACGCTGTAT.

Concerning this clone: Genes here carry mouse names. The sequenced fragment ends 1 residue before the CDR3 boundary, so the rest is inferred from the germline J gene. The chain is built from TRBV19 and TRBJ1-6; TRBD1 might be the D (6 bases). TRBJ1-6 qualifies as an ORF whose function is uncertain. Trimming removed 5 bases at V and 0 bases at J, with 9 bases between. This CDR3 has 15 residues. In germline, CDR1 is FNHDT, CDR2 SITEND (reference sequence). CDR3 residues: CASSDRNSYNSPLYF. The covered CDR3 bases are TGTGCCAGCAGCGACAGGAATTCCTATAATTCGCCCCTCTAC.

This clone was counted between two and nine times. Mouse gene names and germline throughout. The DNA ends 1 residue before the CDR3 does, and the rest of the CDR3 is filled in from the germline J gene. The chain is built from TRBV13-3 and TRBJ2-7; 11 nucleotides agree with TRBD2. After removal of 0 bases from V and 2 bases from J, the junction contained 1 base not matched to a gene. The CDR3 consists of 15 residues. The germline CDR1 and CDR2 sequences are NNHDY and SYVADS. CDR3 DNA, as far as it was read: TGTGCCAGCAGTGATGACTGGGGGGGCGCCTATGAACAGTAC. As protein: CASSDDWGGAYEQY. The full-length CDR3 reads as CASSDDWGGAYEQYF.

For this clone: The germline and genes are mouse ones. The observed sequence ends 1 residue before the CDR3 terminus, with the missing tail filled in from the germline J gene. V gene TRBV26 combines with J gene TRBJ2-5; D is possibly TRBD1 (5 bases). Germline CDR1 is KGHPV and CDR2 is FQNQEV (reference sequence). This CDR3 has 13 amino acids. Trimming cost V 4 bases and J 2 bases, with 7 bases left between them. The sequenced part of the CDR3 DNA is TGTGCCAGCAGTCAAGGGGTCCAAGACACCCAGTAC. This encodes CASSQGVQDTQY. The complete CDR3 protein is CASSQGVQDTQYF. The full variable domain, with the rest looked up from reference TRBV26 and TRBJ2-5, is NSKVIQTPRYLVKGQGQKAKMRCIPEKGHPVVFWYQQNKNNEFKFLINFQNQEVLQQIDMTEKRFSAECPSNSPCSLEIQSSEAGDSALYLCASSQGVQDTQYFGPGTRLLVL.

This clone came up a few times. The listed genes are named as in mouse. Read coverage stops 1 residue before the CDR3 terminus; the germline J gene supplies the remainder. V and J are TRBV3 and TRBJ2-7, with 9 bases matching TRBD2. V lost 1 base to trimming and J lost 6 bases; unmatched junction nucleotides: 4. The CDR3 extends over 14 amino acids. Per germline, CDR1 SNHLY and CDR2 FYNGKV (reference sequence). The CDR3 here is CASSLEGWGGEQYF. The DNA read from the CDR3 is TGTGCCAGCAGCTTAGAGGGCTGGGGGGGTGAACAGTAC.